These 16 T cell receptor beta chains were all obtained from the same sample, sequenced in a study of T cells in Graves' hyperthyroidism and ophthalmopathy. Researchers amplified the TCR beta CDR3 regions from RNA transcripts. The HTBI primer set was used in a first-round RT-PCR of the TCR CDR3. TCRdb processed the multiplex PCR reads anew with MiXCR; each CDR3 protein has one entry. The sample lists 600,000 or so distinct CDR3 sequences, 35% to 55% occurring once. The specimen sequenced was peripheral blood or thyroid tissue (not recorded which). The receptors stem from a woman between 18 and 30 years old with Graves' hyperthyroidism.

The sample holds a few counts of this clonotype. V is TRBV20-1 and J is TRBJ1-4; D is ambiguous. The CDR3 is made up of 12 amino acids. Germline lookup yields CDR1 DFQATT and CDR2 SNEGSKA (reference sequence). V gave up 3 bases and J gave up 7 bases, with 9 bases separating them. The CDR3: CSASYGGEKLFF. Written as DNA, the CDR3 is TGCAGTGCTAGTTATGGCGGTGAAAAACTGTTTTTT.

This clonotype showed up just a few times. The rearrangement links TRBV7-2 to TRBJ1-2; D is perhaps TRBD1 (6 bases). This CDR3 has 14 amino acids. The germline CDR1 and CDR2 sequences are SGHTA and FQGNSA. Trimming left V 2 bases short and J 5 bases short, with 12 bases between. CDR3 bases: TGTGCCAGCAGCTTATTACAGGGTCCTTATGGCTACACCTTC. It yields the protein CASSLLQGPYGYTF.

The gene calls are TRBV13 and TRBJ2-5; the match to TRBD2 covers 7 bases. The length of the CDR3 is 17 residues. With V trimmed by 5 bases and J by 4 bases, 16 bases remained unmatched. The germline V gene has CDR1 PRHDT and CDR2 FYEKMQ (reference sequence). Here the CDR3 DNA reads TGTGCCAGCAGCACCTCAGGTCTGGGCGGGAGACGAGAGACCCAGTACTTC. Amino acid sequence: CASSTSGLGGRRETQYF.

J is TRBJ1-4 and V is TRBV12-3 or TRBV12-4; no clear D. The V and J ends lost 5 bases and 7 bases respectively, with 14 bases between them. The CDR3 loop spans 14 amino acids. CDR3 DNA sequence: TGTGCCAGCAGTCCTTCACCCGGTCCTGAAAAACTGTTTTTT. Residues: CASSPSPGPEKLFF.

The rearrangement links TRBV2 to TRBJ1-1; 7 bases are a match to TRBD1. The V and J ends lost 6 bases and 4 bases, in that order; junction bases with no gene match: 11. Per the germline V gene, CDR1 is SNHLY and CDR2 is FYNNEI. The CDR3 covers 15 residues. The CDR3 coding sequence is TGTGCCAGCAGAGCCTCCGGGACAGAGAGCACTGAAGCTTTCTTT. Its translation is CASRASGTESTEAFF.

A word on this clonotype: The junction departs from the called germline gene at one end, perhaps through a read error. The V call is TRBV12-5, the J call TRBJ1-1; D is undetermined. Germline V gives CDR1 LGHNT, CDR2 FRNRAP. The CDR3 spans 15 residues. Written as DNA, the CDR3 is TGTGCTAGTTGTTTGACCGCAGCCATGAACACTGAAGCTTTCTTT. Translation gives CASCLTAAMNTEAFF.

The chain has TRBV2 and TRBJ1-4; D is possibly TRBD1 (5 bases). The germline V gene encodes CDR1 SNHLY and CDR2 FYNNEI. CDR3 size: 11 residues. Trimming took 11 bases from V and 11 from J, leaving 15 bases between them. CDR3 amino acids: CARTGTKKLFF. CDR3 DNA: TGTGCCCGCACCGGGACGAAGAAACTGTTTTTT.

Regarding this clonotype: At one end the junction does not follow the germline gene, possibly because of a read error. The rearrangement uses TRBV24-1 and TRBJ2-5; D unresolved. CDR3 length: 17 amino acids. Germline V gene data show CDR1 as KGHDR and CDR2 as SFDVKD. CDR3 protein: CASSYSFPPSARETQYF. Here the CDR3 DNA reads TGTGCCAGCAGTTACTCGTTTCCCCCGAGCGCCCGGGAGACCCAGTACTTC.

V usage is TRBV20-1 and J usage is TRBJ1-5; tentatively, D is TRBD1 (5 bases). Germline CDR1 is DFQATT and CDR2 is SNEGSKA (reference sequence). Deletions cut 6 bases from V and 0 bases from J, with 12 bases between. The CDR3 contains 14 residues. CDR3 sequence (DNA): TGCAGTGCGCAGGACACCGATAGCAATCAGCCCCAGCATTTT. It translates to CSAQDTDSNQPQHF.

This clonotype appeared a few times. The chain couples TRBV20-1 to TRBJ2-7; 9 bases align to TRBD2. Looked up from germline, CDR1 is DFQATT and CDR2 is SNEGSKA (reference sequence). The CDR3 sequence is 15 residues long. J lost 4 bases, V lost 4 bases, and 11 bases had no gene match. This chain's CDR3 is CSANREREVGYEQYF. The DNA for the CDR3 is TGCAGTGCTAACCGGGAGCGGGAGGTTGGTTACGAGCAGTACTTC.

Notes on this clonotype: A single base separates this from a much larger clone, so it may be a read error. This chain connects TRBV29-1 to TRBJ2-2; 8 nucleotides line up with TRBD1. With 5 bases clipped from V and 6 bases from J, the junction kept 5 bases outside the gene matches. This CDR3 has 13 amino acids. Germline CDR1 SQVTM, CDR2 ANQGSEA. CDR3 bases: TGCAGCGTTAGGACAGGGCGCTCCGGGGAGCTGTTTTTT. This sequence encodes CSVRTGRSGELFF.

Note on this clonotype: One end of the junction fails to match germline, which may point to a read error. The chain is built from TRBV10-3 and TRBJ2-6; unclear D gene. This CDR3 spans 14 amino acids. Germline loops: CDR1 ENHRY, CDR2 SYGVKD. Here the CDR3 DNA reads TGTGCCATCAGGGATAGCTCTGAGGCCAACGTCCTGACTTTC. It is translated as CAIRDSSEANVLTF.

This clonotype was detected a few times. The V and J genes are TRBV7-3 and TRBJ1-4; D unclear. The germline V gene encodes CDR1 SGHTA and CDR2 FQGTGA. The CDR3 totals 13 residues. V lost 7 bases to trimming and J lost 8 bases, with 14 bases between them. DNA of the CDR3: TGTGCCAGCAAGAGGGTGGGGAAGGAAAAACTGTTTTTT. Translation gives CASKRVGKEKLFF. The entire variable domain, with the rest obtained from reference TRBV7-3 and TRBJ1-4, is as follows: GAGVSQTPSNKVTEKGKYVELRCDPISGHTALYWYRQSLGQGPEFLIYFQGTGAADDSGLPNDRFFAVRPEGSVSTLKIQRTERGDSAVYLCASKRVGKEKLFFGSGTQLSVL.

There are a few counts of this clonotype. The chain recombines TRBV4-1 with TRBJ2-7; no firm D call. Germline assignment: CDR1 MGHRA and CDR2 YSYEKL. The CDR3 extends over 13 amino acids. V lost 4 bases, J lost 2 bases, and 9 bases lay in between. CDR3 nucleotide sequence: TGCGCCAGCAGCCTGATAGCTACCTACGAGCAGTACTTC. It translates to CASSLIATYEQYF.

In this sample, this clonotype turned up many times. The chain links TRBV24-1 to TRBJ1-2; D ambiguous. The V end was cut by 3 bases, the J end by 5 bases, with 9 bases between. This CDR3 has 13 residues. Germline assignment: CDR1 KGHDR and CDR2 SFDVKD. CDR3 nucleotide sequence: TGTGCCACCAGTGATAGTAGGTTGTATGGCTACACCTTC. Its translation is CATSDSRLYGYTF.

This chain uses TRBV24-1 with TRBJ1-5; 7 nucleotides agree with TRBD1. The CDR3 runs 14 residues. The germline V gene has CDR1 KGHDR and CDR2 SFDVKD. Unmatched junction bases numbered 10, after V lost 11 bases and J lost 4 bases. CDR3 bases: TGTGCCAGCAGCGACAGGGAGAATAATCAGCCCCAGCATTTT. This translates into CASSDRENNQPQHF.